This T cell receptor (beta chain) was sequenced in a study of blood T cell repertoires in COVID-19. Study-wide context: T cells, B-cell-depleted T cells, or PBMCs provided the cDNA or gDNA that served as material.

Authors' methods: Reference gene primers were amplified, and this amplification served to estimate nucleated cell counts. Using immunoSEQ multiplex PCR, the repertoire was profiled, and TCRdb retains in-frame clones only, with some absent. Clone size and the V and J calls come from that table; the DNA yielded D and trimming. This sample has about 330,000 clones; 85% to 90% occur once, and the top ten carry about 9.4%. The length of the CDR3 is 15 residues. The V end lost 3 bases, the J end lost 3 bases, and 14 bases lay between the germline ends. CDR1 is KGHSH, CDR2 LQKENI, per germline. Cohort 3 donors were reported recovered after two negative PCRs, clearance, or symptom resolution.

The chain uses TRBV18 and TRBJ1-1; D gene unclear. The receptor's source is a woman between 18 and 29 years old who had recovered from COVID-19. Specimen: PBMCs or T cells enriched from blood (not recorded which). CDR3 nucleotide sequence: TGTGCCAGCTCACCTCGCGGGATTTTGGACACTGAAGCTTTCTTT. Translation gives CASSPRGILDTEAFF.